This T cell receptor (beta chain) was found in a study of T cells in Graves' hyperthyroidism and ophthalmopathy. The length of the CDR3 is 15 residues. Trimming stripped 6 bases from V and 0 bases from J, with 14 bases between. Amplified regions were TCR beta CDR3 sequences from RNA transcripts. RT-PCR in the first round (using the HTBI primer set) targeted the TCR CDR3. From the multiplex PCR reads, TCRdb called clonotypes with MiXCR, one entry per CDR3 protein. The sample carries about 400,000 distinct CDR3 sequences, approximately 25% recorded once. Sequenced sample: blood. This chain joins TRBV12-3 or TRBV12-4 and TRBJ1-1; D gene uncertain. The sequence came from a man aged 45 to 65 with Graves' hyperthyroidism. This chain's CDR3 is CASSRSGLMNTEAFF. CDR3 sequence (DNA): TGTGCCAGCAGCCGCTCAGGACTGATGAACACTGAAGCTTTCTTT.